This T cell receptor (beta chain) originates from a study of T cell responses to AZD1222 COVID-19 vaccine. Worth noting for this clone: Its antigen is still unknown.

Profiling relied on immunoSEQ multiplex PCR, and the TCRdb table lists in-frame clones only, not all of them. The sample comprises 100,000 to 150,000 clones, about 92% of which are singletons, and 14% rests with the top ten. V lost 0 bases to trimming and J lost 6 bases; unmatched junction nucleotides: 8. The CDR3 covers 17 residues. Germline V gene sequence: CDR1 MNHNS, CDR2 SASEGT. Study results and caveats: Across the whole spike, CD4 TCRs peaked at regions 160-218 and 743-854. Recipients of AZD1222 seropositive at baseline numbered only 5 or 6. The study found Spike-specific TCR breadth and depth rose after two AZD1222 doses. Among the donors, most were white British and more were female, and clonal diversity was possibly underestimated.

The TCR comes from an adult in good health. This sample comprised peripheral blood, obtained on day 0 of AZD1222 vaccination. J is TRBJ2-7 and V is TRBV6-1, with 13 bases fitting TRBD2. DNA for the CDR3: TGTGCCAGCAGTGAAGCTCTAACCGGGACTAGCGGGACCGAGCAGTACTTC. Encoded protein: CASSEALTGTSGTEQYF.